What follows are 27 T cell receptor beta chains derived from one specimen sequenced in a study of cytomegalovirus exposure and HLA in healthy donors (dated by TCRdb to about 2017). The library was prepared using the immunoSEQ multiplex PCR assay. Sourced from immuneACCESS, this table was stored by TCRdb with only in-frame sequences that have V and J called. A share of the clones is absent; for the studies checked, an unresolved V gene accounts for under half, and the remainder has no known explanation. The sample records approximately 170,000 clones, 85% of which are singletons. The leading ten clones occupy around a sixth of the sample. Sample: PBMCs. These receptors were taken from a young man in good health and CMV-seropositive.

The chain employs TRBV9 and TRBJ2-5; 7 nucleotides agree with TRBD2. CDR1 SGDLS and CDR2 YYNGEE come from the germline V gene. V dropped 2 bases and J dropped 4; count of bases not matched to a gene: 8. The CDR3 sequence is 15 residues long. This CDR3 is CASSVGGTLGETQYF. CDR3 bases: TGTGCCAGCAGCGTGGGGGGGACTTTGGGAGAGACCCAGTACTTC. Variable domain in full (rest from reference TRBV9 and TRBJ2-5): DSGVTQTPKHLITATGQRVTLRCSPRSGDLSVYWYQQSLDQGLQFLIQYYNGEERAKGNILERFSAQQFPDLHSELNLSSLELGDSALYFCASSVGGTLGETQYFGPGTRLLVL.

CDR3 region: CASSKGQGAYEQYF. The CDR3 DNA reads as TGTGCCAGCAGCAAGGGACAGGGCGCCTACGAGCAGTACTTC. V gene TRBV9 combines with J gene TRBJ2-7; 9 positions match TRBD1. CDR1 is SGDLS and CDR2 is YYNGEE in the germline V gene. The CDR3 consists of 14 residues. The V gene end was trimmed by 4 bases and the J gene end by 2 bases; junction bases not matched to a gene: 4.

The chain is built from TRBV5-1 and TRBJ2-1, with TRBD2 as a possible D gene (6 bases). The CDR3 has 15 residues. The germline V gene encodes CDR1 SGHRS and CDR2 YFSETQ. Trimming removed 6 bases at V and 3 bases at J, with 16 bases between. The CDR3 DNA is TGCGCCAGCACCCCCCGGGACTCCATCTACAATGAGCAGTTCTTC. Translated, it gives CASTPRDSIYNEQFF.

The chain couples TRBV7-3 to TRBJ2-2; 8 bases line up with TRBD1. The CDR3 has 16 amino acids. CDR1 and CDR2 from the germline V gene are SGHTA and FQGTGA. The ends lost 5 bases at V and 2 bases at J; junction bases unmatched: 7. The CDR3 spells CASSRGQGTNTGELFF. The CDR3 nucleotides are TGTGCCAGCAGCCGAGGACAGGGAACAAACACCGGGGAGCTGTTTTTT.

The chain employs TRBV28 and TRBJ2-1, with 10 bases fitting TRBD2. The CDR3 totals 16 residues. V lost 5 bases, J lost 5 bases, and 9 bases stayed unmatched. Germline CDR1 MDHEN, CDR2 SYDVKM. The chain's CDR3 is CASSTPAGGGHNEQFF. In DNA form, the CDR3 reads TGTGCCAGCAGTACCCCAGCGGGAGGGGGGCACAATGAGCAGTTCTTC.

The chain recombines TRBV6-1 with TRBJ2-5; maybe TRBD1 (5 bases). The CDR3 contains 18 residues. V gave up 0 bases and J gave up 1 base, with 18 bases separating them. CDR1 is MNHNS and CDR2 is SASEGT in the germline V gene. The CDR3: CASSEALRAGSLQETQYF. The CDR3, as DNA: TGTGCCAGCAGTGAAGCGCTTCGGGCAGGGTCCCTCCAAGAGACCCAGTACTTC.

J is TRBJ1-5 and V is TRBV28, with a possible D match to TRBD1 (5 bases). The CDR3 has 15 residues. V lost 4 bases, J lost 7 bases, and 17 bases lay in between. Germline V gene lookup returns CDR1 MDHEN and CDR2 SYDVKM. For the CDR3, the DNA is TGTGCCAGCAGTTCCGCACGGGGGGTTTCGCAGCCCCAGCATTTT. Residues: CASSSARGVSQPQHF.

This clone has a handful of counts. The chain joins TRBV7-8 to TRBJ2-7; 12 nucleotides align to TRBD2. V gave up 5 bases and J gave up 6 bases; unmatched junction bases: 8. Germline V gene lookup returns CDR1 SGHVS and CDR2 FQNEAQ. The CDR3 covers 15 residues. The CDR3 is CASSIRLAGVGEQYF. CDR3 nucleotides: TGTGCCAGCAGCATAAGACTAGCGGGAGTGGGCGAGCAGTACTTC.

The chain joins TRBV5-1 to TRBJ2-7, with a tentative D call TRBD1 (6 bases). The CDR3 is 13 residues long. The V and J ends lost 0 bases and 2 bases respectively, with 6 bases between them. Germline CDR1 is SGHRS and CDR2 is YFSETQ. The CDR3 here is CASSLGDTYEQYF. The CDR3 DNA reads TGCGCCAGCAGCTTGGGGGACACCTACGAGCAGTACTTC.

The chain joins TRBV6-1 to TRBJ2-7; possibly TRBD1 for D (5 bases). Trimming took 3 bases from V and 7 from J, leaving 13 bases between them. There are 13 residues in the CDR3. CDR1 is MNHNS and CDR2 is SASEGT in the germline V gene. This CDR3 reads CASSDGRVEEQYF. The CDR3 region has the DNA TGTGCCAGCAGTGATGGCAGGGTGGAAGAGCAGTACTTC.

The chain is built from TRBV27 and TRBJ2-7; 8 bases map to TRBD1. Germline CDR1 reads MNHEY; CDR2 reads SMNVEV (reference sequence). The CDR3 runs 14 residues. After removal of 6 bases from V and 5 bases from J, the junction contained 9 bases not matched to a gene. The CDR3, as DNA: TGTGCCAGCAGCCCGGGACAGGCTTTCCACGAGCAGTACTTC. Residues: CASSPGQAFHEQYF.

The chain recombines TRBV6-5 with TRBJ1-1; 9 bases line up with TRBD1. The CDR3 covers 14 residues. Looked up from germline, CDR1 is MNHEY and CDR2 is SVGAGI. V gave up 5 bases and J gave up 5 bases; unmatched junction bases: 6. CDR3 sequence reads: CASSEGQGTTEAFF. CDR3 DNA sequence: TGTGCCAGCAGTGAAGGACAGGGGACTACTGAAGCTTTCTTT.

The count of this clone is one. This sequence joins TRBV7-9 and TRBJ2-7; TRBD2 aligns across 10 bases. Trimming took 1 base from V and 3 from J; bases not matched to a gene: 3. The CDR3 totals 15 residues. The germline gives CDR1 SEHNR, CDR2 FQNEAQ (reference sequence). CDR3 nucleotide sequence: TGTGCCAGCAGCTTAGTACTAGCGGGGCACTACGAGCAGTACTTC. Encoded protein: CASSLVLAGHYEQYF.

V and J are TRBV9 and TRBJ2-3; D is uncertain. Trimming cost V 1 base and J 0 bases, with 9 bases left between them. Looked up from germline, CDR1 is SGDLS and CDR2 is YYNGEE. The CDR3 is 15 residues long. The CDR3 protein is CASSVMSASTDTQYF. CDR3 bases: TGTGCCAGCAGCGTAATGAGTGCTAGCACAGATACGCAGTATTTT.

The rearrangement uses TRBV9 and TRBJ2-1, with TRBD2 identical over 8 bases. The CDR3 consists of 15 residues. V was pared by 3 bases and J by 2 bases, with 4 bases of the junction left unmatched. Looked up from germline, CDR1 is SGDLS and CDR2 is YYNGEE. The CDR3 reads CASSGTSGPYNEQFF. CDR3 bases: TGTGCCAGCAGCGGTACTAGCGGCCCCTACAATGAGCAGTTCTTC.

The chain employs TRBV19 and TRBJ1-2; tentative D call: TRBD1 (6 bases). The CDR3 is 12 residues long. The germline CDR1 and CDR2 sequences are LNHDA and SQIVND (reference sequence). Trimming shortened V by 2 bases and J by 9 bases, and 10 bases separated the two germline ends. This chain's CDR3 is CASSISQGSYTF. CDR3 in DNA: TGTGCCAGTAGTATATCTCAGGGGAGCTACACCTTC.

The CDR3 coding sequence is TGTGCCAGCAGCGCACGGGACTTCGGATACGAGCAGTACTTC. Translation: CASSARDFGYEQYF. This chain connects TRBV5-4 to TRBJ2-7, with D possibly being TRBD2 (6 bases). The ends were cut back, 4 bases at V and 4 bases at J, with 15 bases in the middle. From germline, CDR1 is SGHNT and CDR2 YYREEE (reference sequence). This CDR3 region has 14 residues.

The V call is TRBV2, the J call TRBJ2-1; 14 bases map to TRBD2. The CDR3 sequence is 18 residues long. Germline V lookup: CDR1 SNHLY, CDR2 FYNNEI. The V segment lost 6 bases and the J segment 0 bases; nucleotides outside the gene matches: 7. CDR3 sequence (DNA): TGTGCCAGCAGACTCGGACTAGCGGGGGGCCACTCCTACAATGAGCAGTTCTTC. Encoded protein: CASRLGLAGGHSYNEQFF.

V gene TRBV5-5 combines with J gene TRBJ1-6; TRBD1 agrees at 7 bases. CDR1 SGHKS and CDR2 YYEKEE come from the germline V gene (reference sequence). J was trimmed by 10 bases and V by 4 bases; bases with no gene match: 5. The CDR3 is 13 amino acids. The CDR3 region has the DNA TGTGCCAGCAGCCCTGGGACAGAGTCACCCCTCCACTTT. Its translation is CASSPGTESPLHF.

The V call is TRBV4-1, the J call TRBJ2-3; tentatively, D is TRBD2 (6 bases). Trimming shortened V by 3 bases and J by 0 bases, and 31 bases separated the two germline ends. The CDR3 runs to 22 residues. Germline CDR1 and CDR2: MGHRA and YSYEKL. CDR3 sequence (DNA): TGCGCCAGCAGCCACCCTAGGGGATCCGGGACTGGCTTCTCTACTAGCACAGATACGCAGTATTTT. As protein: CASSHPRGSGTGFSTSTDTQYF.

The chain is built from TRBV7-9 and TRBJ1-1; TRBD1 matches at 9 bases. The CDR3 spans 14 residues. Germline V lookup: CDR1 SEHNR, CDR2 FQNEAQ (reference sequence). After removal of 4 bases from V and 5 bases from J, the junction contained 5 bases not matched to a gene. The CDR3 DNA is TGTGCCAGCAGCTCGACAGGGGGATCTACTGAAGCTTTCTTT. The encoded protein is CASSSTGGSTEAFF.

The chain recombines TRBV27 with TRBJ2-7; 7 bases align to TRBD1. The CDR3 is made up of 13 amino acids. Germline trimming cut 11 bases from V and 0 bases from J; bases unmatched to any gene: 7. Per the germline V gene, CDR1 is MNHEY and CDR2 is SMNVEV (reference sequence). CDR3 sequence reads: CASGQASSYEQYF. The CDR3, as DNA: TGTGCCTCAGGACAGGCGAGCTCCTACGAGCAGTACTTC.

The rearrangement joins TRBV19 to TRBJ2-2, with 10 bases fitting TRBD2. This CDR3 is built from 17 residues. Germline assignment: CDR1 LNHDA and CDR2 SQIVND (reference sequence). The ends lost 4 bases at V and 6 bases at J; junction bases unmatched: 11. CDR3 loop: CASSNFPSGGAPGELFF. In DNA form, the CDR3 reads TGTGCCAGTAGTAACTTCCCGAGCGGGGGGGCCCCCGGGGAGCTGTTTTTT.

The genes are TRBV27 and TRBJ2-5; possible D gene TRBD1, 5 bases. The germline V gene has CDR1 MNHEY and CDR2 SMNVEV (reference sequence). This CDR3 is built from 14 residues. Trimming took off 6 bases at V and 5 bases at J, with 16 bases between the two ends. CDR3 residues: CASSRQPYVETQYF. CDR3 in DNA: TGTGCCAGCAGCCGACAGCCCTATGTTGAGACCCAGTACTTC.

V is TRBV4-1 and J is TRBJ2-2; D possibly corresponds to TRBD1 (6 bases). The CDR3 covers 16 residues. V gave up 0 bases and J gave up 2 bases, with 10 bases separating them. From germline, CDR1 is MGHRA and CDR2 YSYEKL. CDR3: CASSQDTGINTGELFF. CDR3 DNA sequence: TGCGCCAGCAGCCAAGATACAGGGATTAACACCGGGGAGCTGTTTTTT.

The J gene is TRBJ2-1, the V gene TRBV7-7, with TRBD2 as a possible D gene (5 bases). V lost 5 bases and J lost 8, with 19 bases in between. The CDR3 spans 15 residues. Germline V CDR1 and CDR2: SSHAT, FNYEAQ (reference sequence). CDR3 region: CASSPTSGLADEQFF. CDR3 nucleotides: TGTGCCAGCAGCCCAACTTCTGGACTGGCCGATGAGCAGTTCTTC.

The CDR3 loop reads CASSYRDIREQYF. CDR3 DNA sequence: TGTGCCAGCAGCTACAGGGACATTCGGGAGCAGTACTTC. V gene TRBV5-8 combines with J gene TRBJ2-7; D may be TRBD1 (6 bases). CDR3 length: 13 amino acids. Trimming shortened V by 3 bases and J by 7 bases, and 14 bases separated the two germline ends. Per germline, CDR1 SGHTS and CDR2 YDEGEE. The whole variable domain, filled in from reference TRBV5-8 and TRBJ2-7, reads EAGVTQSPTHLIKTRGQQATLRCSPISGHTSVYWYQQALGLGLQFLLWYDEGEERNRGNFPPRFSGRQFPNYSSELNVNALELEDSALYLCASSYRDIREQYFGPGTRLTVT.